Below are 21 T cell receptor beta chains sequenced from a single sample in a study of blood T cell repertoires in COVID-19. Method: immunoSEQ multiplex PCR; TCRdb's copy keeps in-frame clones and lacks some. The sample records some 220,000 clones, over 80% being singletons. The sample comprised peripheral blood. The receptors here all came from a human donor in a cohort sampled during active COVID-19.

CDR3 residues: CASISGTSGGLNTGELFF. As DNA, the CDR3 is TGCGCCAGCATTTCGGGGACTAGCGGGGGACTTAACACCGGGGAGCTGTTTTTT. The chain is built from TRBV5-1 and TRBJ2-2; 14 nucleotides agree with TRBD2. Germline trimming cut 6 bases from V and 2 bases from J; bases unmatched to any gene: 9. This CDR3 spans 18 amino acids. Germline V gene lookup returns CDR1 SGHRS and CDR2 YFSETQ.

This chain joins TRBV19 and TRBJ1-1; D gene unclear. The V gene lost 3 bases and the J gene lost 3 bases, with 11 bases spanning the gap. CDR1 LNHDA and CDR2 SQIVND come from the germline V gene (reference sequence). The CDR3 has 14 residues. CDR3 bases: TGTGCCAGTAGTATGAGAATAGTGGACACTGAAGCTTTCTTT. Its protein is CASSMRIVDTEAFF. Full variable domain (outside the CDR3, taken from reference TRBV19 and TRBJ1-1): DGGITQSPKYLFRKEGQNVTLSCEQNLNHDAMYWYRQDPGQGLRLIYYSQIVNDFQKGDIAEGYSVSREKKESFPLTVTSAQKNPTAFYLCASSMRIVDTEAFFGQGTRLTVV.

This clone was observed a handful of times. This chain connects TRBV7-2 to TRBJ1-6; D may be TRBD1 (5 bases). Germline V CDR1 and CDR2: SGHTA, FQGNSA. V dropped 1 base and J dropped 7 bases, with 8 bases sitting between them. The CDR3 is made up of 14 amino acids. This CDR3 reads CASSLVAGNSPLHF. DNA for the CDR3: TGTGCCAGCAGCTTAGTGGCAGGGAATTCACCCCTCCACTTT.

This clone was observed a few times. The V and J genes are TRBV5-1 and TRBJ2-1; 9 nucleotides line up with TRBD2. CDR3 length equals 13 residues. The germline V gene encodes CDR1 SGHRS and CDR2 YFSETQ. The V segment lost 2 bases and the J segment 16 bases; nucleotides outside the gene matches: 10. This CDR3 is CASSLKAGGRNFF. The CDR3 region has the DNA TGCGCCAGCAGCTTAAAGGCGGGAGGGCGAAACTTCTTC.

The V and J genes are TRBV10-3 and TRBJ2-1, with D uncertain. CDR3 size: 13 residues. V dropped 2 bases and J dropped 8 bases, with 10 bases sitting between them. CDR1 and CDR2 from the germline V gene are ENHRY and SYGVKD. CDR3 in amino acids: CAISEVFGDEQFF. The CDR3 DNA reads TGTGCCATCAGTGAGGTATTCGGTGATGAGCAGTTCTTC.

The chain employs TRBV3-1 (or the pseudogene TRBV3-2) and TRBJ2-5; 7 nucleotides align to TRBD2. Trimming at V came to 3 bases and at J to 0 bases, leaving 4 bases not matched to a gene. Germline V lookup: CDR1 LGHDT, CDR2 YNNKEL (reference sequence). CDR3 length: 15 amino acids. The CDR3 region is CASSHQAGNQETQYF. The CDR3, as DNA: TGTGCCAGCAGCCACCAAGCGGGGAACCAAGAGACCCAGTACTTC.

The sample holds one count of this clone. The chain combines TRBV12-3 or TRBV12-4 with TRBJ2-7; tentative D call: TRBD2 (6 bases). This CDR3 region has 13 residues. Trimming cost V 1 base and J 6 bases, with 10 bases left between them. This CDR3 is CASSLVVGGEQYF. Here the CDR3 DNA reads TGTGCCAGCAGTTTAGTGGTGGGGGGCGAGCAGTACTTC.

This clone was seen a handful of times. The chain couples TRBV7-2 to TRBJ2-3, with D tentatively TRBD1 (5 bases). The CDR3 runs 16 residues. Germline V gene sequence: CDR1 SGHTA, CDR2 FQGNSA. V lost 5 bases to trimming and J lost 1 base, with 16 bases between them. The CDR3 region has the DNA TGTGCCAGCAGCCGCTGGACACGGGCCCGCACAGATACGCAGTATTTT. This codes for CASSRWTRARTDTQYF.

This clone was observed once. The chain is built from TRBV4-2 and TRBJ2-2, with 12 bases fitting TRBD2. The V and J ends lost 4 bases and 6 bases, in that order; junction bases with no gene match: 15. This CDR3 spans 19 amino acids. Germline CDR1 and CDR2: LGHNA and YNFKEQ. The CDR3 nucleotides are TGTGCCAGCAGCCTCCCAGGTGCAAGACTAGCGGGGGTATCCGGGGAGCTGTTTTTT. This encodes CASSLPGARLAGVSGELFF.

The J gene is TRBJ2-1, the V gene TRBV6-6; weak D call: TRBD1 (5 bases). V was pared by 7 bases and J by 3 bases, with 10 bases between. The CDR3 is made up of 13 amino acids. The germline V gene encodes CDR1 MNHNY and CDR2 SVGAGI (reference sequence). The CDR3, as DNA: TGTGCCAGCAACCGACAGTTCTACAATGAGCAGTTCTTC. Translating it yields CASNRQFYNEQFF.

This chain joins TRBV5-5 and TRBJ1-2, with D unclear. The V end was cut by 2 bases, the J end by 3 bases, with 14 bases between. The length of the CDR3 is 15 residues. The V gene's germline CDR1 is SGHKS and CDR2 YYEKEE (reference sequence). The CDR3 is CASSLVRQTYYGYTF. The CDR3 bases are TGTGCCAGCAGCTTAGTTAGGCAGACATACTATGGCTACACCTTC.

To note about this clone: Its ends do not fully match the called genes, so a read error is possible. The chain joins TRBV10-1 to TRBJ2-2; TRBD2 might be the D (6 bases). This CDR3 region has 15 residues. Germline assignment: CDR1 WNHNN and CDR2 SYGVQD (reference sequence). This chain's CDR3 is CASSKSGTHTGELFF. CDR3 DNA: TGCGCCAGCAGTAAGTCCGGGACTCACACCGGGGAGCTGTTTTTT.

Details on this clone: A junction end diverges from the germline sequence, so it may reflect a read error. This chain links TRBV5-1 with TRBJ2-1; 7 bases are shared with TRBD2. Germline CDR1 is SGHRS and CDR2 is YFSETQ. CDR3 length equals 12 residues. The CDR3 spells CASSLLYGGGIF. CDR3 nucleotides: TGCGCCAGCAGCTTGTTATACGGGGGAGGGATCTTC.

The rearrangement links TRBV19 to TRBJ2-7, with a weak D call TRBD2 (5 bases). Per the germline V gene, CDR1 is LNHDA and CDR2 is SQIVND (reference sequence). The CDR3 totals 14 residues. Trimming shortened V by 5 bases and J by 4 bases, and 15 bases separated the two germline ends. The CDR3 loop is CASSRLIGDYEQYF. The CDR3 coding sequence is TGTGCCAGTAGTCGACTAATTGGGGATTACGAGCAGTACTTC.

The chain employs TRBV27 and TRBJ2-1, with D tentatively TRBD1 (6 bases). The CDR3 spans 13 residues. With 6 bases removed from V and 4 bases from J, the gap between germline ends came to 10 bases. CDR1 and CDR2 from the germline V gene are MNHEY and SMNVEV (reference sequence). The CDR3 spells CASRQGLYNEQFF. DNA for the CDR3: TGTGCCAGCAGGCAGGGGCTATACAATGAGCAGTTCTTC.

The table lists this clone with a few counts. The chain employs TRBV6-5 and TRBJ2-1, with 7 bases identical to TRBD2. This CDR3 contains 15 residues. The germline V gene encodes CDR1 MNHEY and CDR2 SVGAGI. J lost 4 bases, V lost 0 bases, and 3 bases had no gene match. DNA of the CDR3: TGTGCCAGCAGTTACTCCCAAGCGGGATACAATGAGCAGTTCTTC. Its protein product is CASSYSQAGYNEQFF.

This chain joins TRBV6-6 and TRBJ2-2; D ambiguous. Germline loops: CDR1 MNHNY, CDR2 SVGAGI (reference sequence). The CDR3 totals 15 residues. Deletions cut 2 bases from V and 0 bases from J, with 7 bases between. The CDR3 nucleotides read TGTGCCAGCAGTTACGCGGCAGCGAACACCGGGGAGCTGTTTTTT. It is translated as CASSYAAANTGELFF.

CDR3 bases: TGTGCCAGTAGTATCCCTCGGAATGAAAAACTGTTTTTT. Its translation: CASSIPRNEKLFF. V and J are TRBV19 and TRBJ1-4; D is unresolved. CDR1 is LNHDA and CDR2 is SQIVND in the germline V gene (reference sequence). The V gene lost 3 bases and the J gene lost 5 bases, with 7 bases spanning the gap. This CDR3 contains 13 residues.

The count of this clone is one. V is TRBV29-1 and J is TRBJ1-1; TRBD1 agrees at 9 bases. Germline lookup yields CDR1 SQVTM and CDR2 ANQGSEA. CDR3 size: 12 residues. J gave up 4 bases and V 6 bases, and 3 bases lay outside the gene matches. CDR3 sequence: CSVVTGGTEAFF. The CDR3 DNA reads TGCAGCGTCGTGACAGGGGGCACTGAAGCTTTCTTT.

This clone was counted a few times. The V and J genes are TRBV28 and TRBJ2-7, with 12 bases fitting TRBD2. This CDR3 region has 15 residues. Per the germline V gene, CDR1 is MDHEN and CDR2 is SYDVKM. V was clipped by 5 bases and J by 5 bases; unmatched bases: 7. This CDR3 reads CASSIRLAGVHEQYF. As DNA, the CDR3 is TGTGCCAGCAGTATCAGACTAGCGGGAGTCCACGAGCAGTACTTC.

This clone showed up just once. CDR3 amino acids: CASSARQGYSNQPQHF. The CDR3 bases are TGTGCCAGTAGTGCCCGACAGGGTTATAGCAATCAGCCCCAGCATTTT. The chain recombines TRBV19 with TRBJ1-5; TRBD1 matches 7 bases. V gave up 5 bases and J gave up 0 bases; unmatched junction bases: 7. The germline V gene encodes CDR1 LNHDA and CDR2 SQIVND (reference sequence). The CDR3 contains 16 residues.